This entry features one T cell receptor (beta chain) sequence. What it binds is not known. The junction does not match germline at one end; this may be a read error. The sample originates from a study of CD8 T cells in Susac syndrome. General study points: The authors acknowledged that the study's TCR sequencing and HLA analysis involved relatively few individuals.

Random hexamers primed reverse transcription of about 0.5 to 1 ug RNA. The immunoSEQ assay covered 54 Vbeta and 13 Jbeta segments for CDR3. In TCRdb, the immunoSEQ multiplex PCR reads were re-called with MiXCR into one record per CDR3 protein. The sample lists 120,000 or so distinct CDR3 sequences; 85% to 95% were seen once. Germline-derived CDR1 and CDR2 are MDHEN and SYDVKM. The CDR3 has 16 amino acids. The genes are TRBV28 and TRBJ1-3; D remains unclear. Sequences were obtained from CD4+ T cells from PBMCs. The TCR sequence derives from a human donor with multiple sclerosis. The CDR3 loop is CASSFPFRSSENTIYF. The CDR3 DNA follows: TGTGCCAGCAGTTTTCCGTTTCGGAGCTCTGAAAACACCATATATTTT.